The clone carrying this T cell receptor (beta chain) was seen many times. Its antigen is not known. The sample comes from a study of T-cell reconstitution after alpha-beta-depleted transplantation in children. General study results and limits: Reported findings indicate that, about two months after transplant, alpha-beta T cells came from several hundred expanded clones, which were derived from non-depleted graft cells. The high TCRbeta diversity at day 60 in some patients came from surviving recipient T cells and thymic progenitors. Among T cells one year after transplant, newly produced cells accounted for most counts and diversity.

There are 15 residues in the CDR3. Germline assignment: CDR1 SGHRS and CDR2 YFSETQ. V was clipped by 6 bases and J by 4 bases; unmatched bases: 6. Unique molecular identifiers were used in preparing the TCRbeta library. One entry per CDR3 protein results from TCRdb running MiXCR on the PCR reads. The sample carries some 300,000 distinct CDR3 sequences, over 9.5% recorded once. The source of this sequence is a boy in the first two years of life with acute myeloid leukemia, due to receive a stem cell transplant. The chain joins TRBV5-1 to TRBJ2-1, with TRBD2 matching 11 bases. The sample here was PBMCs, taken before TCRalphabeta/CD19-depleted stem cell transplant. CDR3 loop: CASTLRLAGYNEQFF. The CDR3 DNA reads TGCGCCAGCACCCTCAGACTAGCGGGATACAATGAGCAGTTCTTC. Combining the CDR3 with reference TRBV5-1 and TRBJ2-1 gives the whole variable domain KAGVTQTPRYLIKTRGQQVTLSCSPISGHRSVSWYQQTPGQGLQFLFEYFSETQRNKGNFPGRFSGRQFSNSRSEMNVSTLELGDSALYLCASTLRLAGYNEQFFGPGTRLTVL.